The 16 T cell receptor beta chains listed next were all sequenced from one sample in a study of shared clonotypes between healthy human individuals. TCRdb's table, derived via immunoSEQ multiplex PCR, lists solely in-frame clones and lacks some. The table has 760,000 or so clones, about 96% seen once; the top ten hold about 0.25%. Positively selected for CCR7, the CD45RO-negative cells used as naive CD8 cells excluded terminally differentiated effector memory CD45RA+ cells. Sequencing used naive CD8+ T cells sorted from blood. The receptors stem from a man aged 25 to 45 in good health.

V usage is TRBV7-9 and J usage is TRBJ1-2; D gene unclear. The CDR3 has 14 amino acids. V shed 1 base and J shed 8 bases, with 14 bases lying between them. CDR1 is SEHNR, CDR2 FQNEAQ, per germline (reference sequence). The chain's CDR3 is CASSLVGPRLGYTF. In DNA, the CDR3 is TGTGCCAGCAGCTTAGTAGGCCCAAGGTTAGGCTACACCTTC.

The J gene is TRBJ2-1, the V gene TRBV5-4; D is uncertain. From germline, CDR1 is SGHNT and CDR2 YYREEE (reference sequence). The CDR3 has 12 residues. V lost 0 bases, J lost 8 bases, and 6 bases lay in between. The CDR3 loop is CASSLDFDEQFF. CDR3 nucleotide sequence: TGTGCCAGCAGCTTGGATTTCGATGAGCAGTTCTTC.

The chain couples TRBV7-2 to TRBJ1-1, with D perhaps TRBD1 (6 bases). Trimming removed 5 bases from V and 1 base from J, with 14 bases in between. The germline CDR1 and CDR2 sequences are SGHTA and FQGNSA. The CDR3 has 15 residues. The CDR3 is CASSPLLTGNTEAFF. For the CDR3, the DNA is TGTGCCAGCAGCCCACTATTGACAGGGAACACTGAAGCTTTCTTT.

The chain recombines TRBV29-1 with TRBJ2-1; the D is unclear. V was shortened by 7 bases and J by 5 bases, with 9 bases between the two germline ends. This CDR3 comprises 11 residues. Germline V lookup: CDR1 SQVTM, CDR2 ANQGSEA. The CDR3 region is CSGRLDNEQFF. The CDR3 DNA reads as TGCAGCGGGCGACTTGACAATGAGCAGTTCTTC.

This chain uses TRBV11-2 with TRBJ1-2; tentatively, D is TRBD1 (5 bases). V was clipped by 0 bases and J by 7 bases, with 18 bases between them. The germline gives CDR1 SGHAT, CDR2 FQNNGV. The CDR3 totals 16 residues. This CDR3 reads CASSLETGTSGRGYTF. The CDR3 nucleotides read TGTGCCAGCAGCTTAGAAACTGGGACCTCCGGTCGTGGCTACACCTTC.

The chain has TRBV27 and TRBJ2-7; tentative D call: TRBD1 (6 bases). This CDR3 contains 15 residues. The germline V and J ends were trimmed by 6 bases and 2 bases, with 17 bases remaining between them. The germline V gene encodes CDR1 MNHEY and CDR2 SMNVEV (reference sequence). CDR3 DNA sequence: TGTGCCAGCAGCCCCCGACAGGATTCGGCCTACGAGCAGTACTTC. It yields the protein CASSPRQDSAYEQYF.

CDR3 coding DNA: TGTGCCAGTAGTCTGACAGGTCCCCTCCCTGGAGAGACCCAGTACTTC. As protein: CASSLTGPLPGETQYF. The genes are TRBV19 and TRBJ2-5; D possibly corresponds to TRBD1 (6 bases). The germline CDR1 and CDR2 sequences are LNHDA and SQIVND (reference sequence). This CDR3 region has 16 residues. V was cut by 5 bases and J by 4 bases, with 20 bases left in between.

This sequence joins TRBV6-5 and TRBJ2-1; 9 bases map to TRBD1. The CDR3 loop spans 14 amino acids. Germline CDR1 and CDR2: MNHEY and SVGAGI. Trimming cost V 6 bases and J 2 bases; bases outside gene matches: 2. The CDR3 DNA reads TGTGCCAGCAGCACAGGGGGCCCCTACAATGAGCAGTTCTTC. Protein product: CASSTGGPYNEQFF.

The V gene is TRBV6-1, the J gene TRBJ2-3; D might be TRBD1 or TRBD2, each matching 5 bases. Germline CDR1 MNHNS, CDR2 SASEGT. This CDR3 has 16 amino acids. Between the trimmed V and J ends, which lost 2 bases and 0 bases, there was a span of 12 bases. CDR3 sequence reads: CASSEWAGTSTDTQYF. As DNA, the CDR3 is TGTGCCAGCAGTGAATGGGCCGGGACGAGCACAGATACGCAGTATTTT.

This chain joins TRBV7-2 and TRBJ2-7; D is uncertain. The length of the CDR3 is 14 residues. V dropped 2 bases and J dropped 6 bases, with 14 bases sitting between them. Looked up from germline, CDR1 is SGHTA and CDR2 is FQGNSA. This chain's CDR3 is CASSLLANMGEQYF. In DNA form, the CDR3 reads TGTGCCAGCAGCTTATTGGCCAACATGGGCGAGCAGTACTTC.

Regarding this clone: Other DNA sequences in the sample encode the same CDR3. The gene calls are TRBV27 and TRBJ2-7; D remains unclear. The CDR3 runs to 13 residues. In germline, CDR1 is MNHEY, CDR2 SMNVEV (reference sequence). The ends were cut back, 2 bases at V and 1 base at J, with 6 bases in the middle. The CDR3 DNA reads as TGTGCCAGCAGTTTACGGGCATCCTACGAGCAGTACTTC. Amino acid sequence: CASSLRASYEQYF.

On this clone: The germline gene is not matched at one end of the junction; a read error may be the cause. V usage is TRBV7-7 and J usage is TRBJ2-1; the match to TRBD2 covers 11 bases. The CDR3 has 17 amino acids. In germline, CDR1 is SSHAT, CDR2 FNYEAQ (reference sequence). CDR3 loop: CASSLALTSGEYNEQFF. The CDR3 bases are TGTGCTAGCAGCTTAGCGCTGACTAGCGGGGAATACAATGAGCAGTTCTTC.

CDR3 protein: CASSLQGTPQGTQYF. The CDR3 DNA is TGTGCCAGCAGCCTACAGGGGACCCCACAGGGTACGCAGTATTTT. The genes are TRBV11-2 and TRBJ2-3; 7 bases align to TRBD1. Germline lookup yields CDR1 SGHAT and CDR2 FQNNGV. V lost 5 bases to trimming and J lost 8 bases; unmatched junction nucleotides: 13. The CDR3 is 15 amino acids.

The genes are TRBV9 and TRBJ2-1, with D maybe TRBD2 (5 bases). This CDR3 spans 16 amino acids. Trimming removed 1 base from V and 3 bases from J, with 14 bases in between. Germline V gives CDR1 SGDLS, CDR2 YYNGEE. DNA of the CDR3: TGTGCCAGCAGCGTACCCCACGAGGGCGGCTACAATGAGCAGTTCTTC. Protein product: CASSVPHEGGYNEQFF.

V gene TRBV7-9 combines with J gene TRBJ2-5; a weak D match, TRBD2 (5 bases). This CDR3 is 16 amino acids long. Germline CDR1 reads SEHNR; CDR2 reads FQNEAQ (reference sequence). Between the trimmed V and J ends, which lost 2 bases and 1 base, there was a span of 14 bases. CDR3 amino acids: CASSLQDYRSQETQYF. The CDR3 DNA reads TGTGCCAGCAGCTTACAAGACTATAGGAGCCAAGAGACCCAGTACTTC.

The J gene is TRBJ1-1, the V gene TRBV4-1; perhaps TRBD1 as D (5 bases). CDR3 size: 14 residues. Germline loops: CDR1 MGHRA, CDR2 YSYEKL. The V and J ends lost 5 bases and 3 bases respectively, with 13 bases between them. The DNA of the CDR3 is TGCGCCAGCAGCTCCCGGTGGGGGTACACTGAAGCTTTCTTT. Amino acid sequence: CASSSRWGYTEAFF.